A single sample is the source of the 15 T cell receptor beta chains below, sequenced in a study of T cells in Graves' hyperthyroidism and ophthalmopathy. Amplified TCR beta CDR3 regions derived from RNA transcripts. HTBI primers drove first-round RT-PCR of the TCR CDR3. Each CDR3 protein gets one entry after TCRdb re-called the multiplex PCR reads with MiXCR. In the table there are 500,000 to 750,000 distinct CDR3 sequences, 14% of which are singletons. Sequenced sample: blood. The receptors were sampled from a woman between 18 and 30 years old with Graves' ophthalmopathy.

This clonotype showed up many times. The chain uses TRBV12-3 or TRBV12-4 and TRBJ1-4; 7 positions match TRBD1. The CDR3 has 17 residues. The V gene end was trimmed by 3 bases and the J gene end by 3 bases; junction bases not matched to a gene: 10. This CDR3 is CASSLALTGTANEKLFF. The DNA of the CDR3 is TGTGCCAGCAGTTTGGCCTTAACCGGGACAGCTAATGAAAAACTGTTTTTT.

This clonotype was seen only a few times. The CDR3 DNA reads as TGTGCCAGCAGCCAAGCGCTGACCGGGACAGGGAAACAAGAGACCCAGTACTTC. Translation gives CASSQALTGTGKQETQYF. The chain combines TRBV4-2 with TRBJ2-5, with 9 positions matching TRBD1. The germline CDR1 and CDR2 sequences are LGHNA and YNFKEQ. This CDR3 region has 18 residues. The junction had 11 bases not matched to a gene; V was cut back by 1 base and J by 2 bases.

The sample holds many counts of this clonotype. The rearrangement links TRBV9 to TRBJ2-1, with D possibly being TRBD2 (6 bases). Germline-derived CDR1 and CDR2 are SGDLS and YYNGEE. The V gene lost 1 base and the J gene lost 4 bases, with 12 bases spanning the gap. The CDR3 is 15 amino acids. CDR3 DNA: TGTGCCAGCAGCGTATCCCCCGGGGGATACAATGAGCAGTTCTTC. This codes for CASSVSPGGYNEQFF.

There are many counts of this clonotype. The J gene is TRBJ2-1, the V gene TRBV4-1; unclear D gene. The CDR3 has 16 residues. CDR1 is MGHRA and CDR2 is YSYEKL in the germline V gene. Deletions cut 0 bases from V and 0 bases from J, with 9 bases between. This CDR3 is CASSQDVVSSYNEQFF. DNA for the CDR3: TGCGCCAGCAGCCAAGATGTCGTCAGCTCCTACAATGAGCAGTTCTTC.

This clonotype was observed at least ten times. This chain connects TRBV6-5 to TRBJ1-6; no reliable D call. This CDR3 is built from 11 residues. V shed 2 bases and J shed 10 bases, with 3 bases lying between them. Germline lookup yields CDR1 MNHEY and CDR2 SVGAGI. The CDR3 protein is CASSYGSPLHF. CDR3 sequence (DNA): TGTGCCAGCAGTTACGGGTCACCCCTCCACTTT.

J is TRBJ2-6 and V is TRBV28; D tentatively reads TRBD1 or TRBD2 (5 bases each). This CDR3 region has 18 residues. Trimming took 2 bases from V and 4 from J, leaving 18 bases between them. CDR1 is MDHEN and CDR2 is SYDVKM in the germline V gene. The CDR3 nucleotides read TGTGCCAGCAGTTTAATTGGACACCAGACGGGAGGGGCCAACGTCCTGACTTTC. Protein: CASSLIGHQTGGANVLTF.

This clonotype was found a few times. At one boundary the junction diverges from the germline segment, which might be a read error. The chain recombines TRBV27 with TRBJ2-5, with D perhaps being TRBD1 or TRBD2 (5 bases each). This CDR3 has 15 amino acids. The germline CDR1 and CDR2 sequences are MNHEY and SMNVEV (reference sequence). The CDR3 DNA follows: TGTGCCAGCAGCTACAAGGGACCGCTTCAAGAGGCCCAGTACTTC. As protein: CASSYKGPLQEAQYF.

This clonotype has only a few counts. The V gene is TRBV12-5, the J gene TRBJ2-4, with 7 nucleotides matching TRBD2. This CDR3 is built from 16 residues. J gave up 0 bases and V 5 bases, and 7 bases lay outside the gene matches. CDR1 is LGHNT, CDR2 FRNRAP, per germline. CDR3 nucleotide sequence: TGTGCTAGTGGTCCCCCCAGCGGGATAGCCAAAAACATTCAGTACTTC. As protein: CASGPPSGIAKNIQYF. Combining the CDR3 with reference TRBV12-5 and TRBJ2-4 gives the whole variable domain DARVTQTPRHKVTEMGQEVTMRCQPILGHNTVFWYRQTMMQGLELLAYFRNRAPLDDSGMPKDRFSAEMPDATLATLKIQPSEPRDSAVYFCASGPPSGIAKNIQYFGAGTRLSVL.

The chain links TRBV9 to TRBJ1-4; D is perhaps TRBD1 (6 bases). Germline loops: CDR1 SGDLS, CDR2 YYNGEE. V shed 4 bases and J shed 3 bases, with 13 bases lying between them. This CDR3 has 15 amino acids. The CDR3 region is CASSPGGAANEKLFF. The CDR3 nucleotides read TGTGCCAGCAGCCCTGGGGGGGCGGCTAATGAAAAACTGTTTTTT.

There are many counts of this clonotype. The J gene is TRBJ2-1, the V gene TRBV7-9, with D hard to call. Germline V lookup: CDR1 SEHNR, CDR2 FQNEAQ (reference sequence). The V and J ends lost 1 base and 6 bases respectively, with 10 bases between them. The CDR3 runs 14 residues. CDR3 sequence (DNA): TGTGCCAGCAGCTTAGTTTCTAGACCCAATGAGCAGTTCTTC. It encodes CASSLVSRPNEQFF.

V usage is TRBV6-1 and J usage is TRBJ1-1, with TRBD1 as a possible D gene (6 bases). CDR1 and CDR2 (germline): MNHNS, SASEGT. Trimming took 9 bases from V and 0 from J, leaving 17 bases between them. The CDR3 contains 15 residues. This CDR3 is CASQRGGTLNTEAFF. As DNA, the CDR3 is TGTGCCAGTCAGCGCGGCGGGACACTGAACACTGAAGCTTTCTTT.

As regards this clonotype: This sequence may be a read error, since a much larger clone differs from it by one base. CDR3: CASSFSGGGPYGQYF. The DNA for the CDR3 is TGTGCCAGCAGTTTTTCCGGGGGTGGGCCCTACGGGCAGTACTTC. The chain combines TRBV27 with TRBJ2-7; D possibly corresponds to TRBD2 (6 bases). In germline, CDR1 is MNHEY, CDR2 SMNVEV (reference sequence). This CDR3 comprises 15 residues.

This clonotype has ten or more counts. J is TRBJ2-7 and V is TRBV6-1; 8 bases map to TRBD1. CDR1 and CDR2 (germline): MNHNS, SASEGT. V shed 6 bases, J shed 1 base, and the junction held 8 bases outside the gene matches. This CDR3 comprises 15 residues. The CDR3 loop is CASRAAGGASYEQYF. The CDR3 DNA follows: TGTGCCAGCAGGGCCGCAGGGGGCGCATCCTACGAGCAGTACTTC.

In its sample, this clonotype was seen many times. V and J are TRBV7-9 and TRBJ2-7; D gene ambiguous. This CDR3 has 12 residues. V lost 5 bases, J lost 3 bases, and 8 bases lay in between. CDR1 and CDR2 (germline): SEHNR, FQNEAQ (reference sequence). CDR3 loop: CASSPSLYEQYF. The CDR3 DNA reads as TGTGCCAGCAGCCCCTCCCTCTACGAGCAGTACTTC.

The rearrangement joins TRBV27 to TRBJ2-7; 11 bases map to TRBD2. Germline V gives CDR1 MNHEY, CDR2 SMNVEV (reference sequence). Trimming removed 2 bases from V and 0 bases from J; junction bases left unmatched: 6. There are 17 residues in the CDR3. The CDR3 region is CASSLMASGRNSYEQYF. Written as DNA, the CDR3 is TGTGCCAGCAGTTTAATGGCTAGCGGGAGGAACTCCTACGAGCAGTACTTC.